The present T cell receptor (beta chain) was sequenced within a study of OX40 agonist ivuxolimab in advanced cancers. A note on the overall study: Ivuxolimab was an agonistic, fully human IgG2 monoclonal antibody directed against OX40 (CD134), a costimulatory receptor. Peripheral TCRbeta sequencing was intended to test whether TCR sequence diversity was altered and clonal T-cell expansion was caused by ivuxolimab. In the dose-escalation cohort, 82.7% of patients were male, and the mean age was roughly 60 years, with a range of about 23 to 80. Patients were allowed to have had prior anti-PD-1, anti-PD-L1 or anti-CTLA-4 therapy, and roughly two fifths of the dose-escalation patients had been treated with checkpoint inhibitors. Among the approximately 54 dose-escalation patients, approximately 20 had hepatocellular carcinoma, roughly 15 melanoma, 9 renal cell carcinoma and 9 head and neck cancer. The paper describes the monotherapy dose-escalation part (N ≈ 51 patients) of the phase I trial of ivuxolimab. Intravenous ivuxolimab was administered to patients every 2 weeks at six dose levels: 0.01, 0.1, 0.3, 1.5, 3 and 10 mg/kg. Partial responses occurred in three dose-escalation patients: two with cutaneous melanoma and one with hepatocellular carcinoma. Overall results and qualifications from the work: After ivuxolimab, more expanded clones were found on average in CD8+ T cells than in CD4+ T cells. Low levels of normalized T-cell clonal expansion were also shown by some nonresponding patients. At doses of 0.1 to 3.0 mg/kg, clonal expansion of both CD4+ and CD8+ blood T cells was observed from baseline to week 6. In the 0.1-3.0 mg/kg groups, partial responders had among the lowest normalized peripheral clonal expansion, particularly in CD8+ T cells. The antigen specificity of the clonally expanded peripheral T cells was not determined.

From the germline V gene, CDR1 is ENHRY and CDR2 is SYGVKD. V and J are trimmed by 0 bases and 1 base, and the gene matches miss 2 bases of the junction. The CDR3 runs 16 amino acids, cysteine and phenylalanine included. Left in the record is the CDR3 DNA by itself, 48 bases read in frame from the first base. Genomic DNA was isolated from the sorted cells so that the TCRbeta CDR3 region could be sequenced. The immunoSEQ Assay was used to sequence the TCRbeta CDR3 regions. TCRdb took this table from immuneACCESS and kept in-frame rearrangements with V and J called. Such tables lack part of the clones; where checked against another copy, unresolved V genes explain under half of the gap, and the rest is unexplained. For this sample the table gives about 88,000 clones, of which 85% to 90% were detected only once. The ten biggest clones cover roughly 0.22% of the sample. The trial excluded patients who had a history of autoimmune disease or who were on systemic immunosuppression. In every dose cohort, peripheral blood was drawn for TCR sequencing at baseline, cycle 4 day 1, and cycle 7 day 1. Samples were obtained from an open-label, multicenter, first-in-human phase I dose-escalation trial of ivuxolimab. The trial enrolled adults with locally advanced or metastatic head and neck squamous cell, hepatocellular, melanoma or renal cell carcinoma. Before TCR sequencing, CD4+ and CD8+ T cells were separately sorted from peripheral blood.

Remarks on this clone: No antigen is known for it. The sample holds no much larger clone one base away, and base qualities are not on file.

The sequence links TRBV10-3 to TRBJ2-5; 10 bases in the middle match TRBD2. The material was CD4+ or CD8+ T cells sorted from blood, obtained in a trial of the OX40 agonist ivuxolimab. The receptor comes from an adult with an advanced solid tumor such as melanoma, head and neck, liver or kidney cancer. The CDR3 protein sequence reads: CAISESSSGGQETQYF. In nucleotides, the sequence is TGTGCCATCAGTGAGTCGTCTAGCGGGGGCCAAGAGACCCAGTACTTC.